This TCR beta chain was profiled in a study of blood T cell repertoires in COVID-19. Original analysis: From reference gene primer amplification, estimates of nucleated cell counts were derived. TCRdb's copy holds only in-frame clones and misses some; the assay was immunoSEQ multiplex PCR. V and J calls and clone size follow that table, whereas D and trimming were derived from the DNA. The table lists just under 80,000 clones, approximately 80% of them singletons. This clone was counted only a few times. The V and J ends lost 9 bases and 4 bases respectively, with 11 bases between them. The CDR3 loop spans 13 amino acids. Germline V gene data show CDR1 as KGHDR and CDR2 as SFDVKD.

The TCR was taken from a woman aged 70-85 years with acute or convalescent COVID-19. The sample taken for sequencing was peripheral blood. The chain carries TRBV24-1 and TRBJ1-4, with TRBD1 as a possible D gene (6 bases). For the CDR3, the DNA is TGTGCCACCTCGACAGGTCTTAATGAAAAACTGTTTTTT. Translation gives CATSTGLNEKLFF.